Below are 12 T cell receptor beta chains sequenced from a single sample in a study of T-cell reconstitution after alpha-beta-depleted transplantation in children. It was with unique molecular identifiers that the TCRbeta library was prepared. TCRdb analysed the PCR reads with MiXCR anew, one entry per CDR3 protein. This table has about 690,000 distinct CDR3 sequences, 16% appearing once. This sample comprised PBMCs from the stem cell graft donor, obtained from the stem cell graft. These receptors all come from a human donor who donated a stem cell graft to a child with acute myeloid leukemia.

This clonotype was recorded at least ten times. V is TRBV20-1 and J is TRBJ2-7; 11 nucleotides match TRBD1. The CDR3 length is 17 residues. V gave up 3 bases and J gave up 3 bases; unmatched junction bases: 13. In germline, CDR1 is DFQATT, CDR2 SNEGSKA (reference sequence). The CDR3 DNA is TGCAGTGCTAGGGTAGGACAGGGGGCGCGGTATGGCTACGAGCAGTACTTC. It translates to CSARVGQGARYGYEQYF.

The chain combines TRBV5-1 with TRBJ2-4; 10 positions agree with TRBD2. Germline lookup yields CDR1 SGHRS and CDR2 YFSETQ. The CDR3 loop spans 21 amino acids. The V and J ends lost 4 bases and 2 bases, in that order; junction bases with no gene match: 21. CDR3 coding DNA: TGCGCCAGCAGCGGGAACCCGAAAGCGGGGGGGCCGATAGCGACCAAAAACATTCAGTACTTC. Protein sequence: CASSGNPKAGGPIATKNIQYF.

This clonotype was recorded a few times. The chain carries TRBV5-1 and TRBJ1-1; D not resolved. The CDR3 has 15 amino acids. The germline CDR1 and CDR2 sequences are SGHRS and YFSETQ. Trimming left V 5 bases short and J 3 bases short, with 17 bases between. The CDR3: CASSMGNSEDTEAFF. The DNA for the CDR3 is TGCGCCAGCAGTATGGGGAACAGCGAGGACACTGAAGCTTTCTTT.

Concerning this clonotype itself: This may be a read error, as it is one base from a much larger clone. The CDR3 loop is CSAKGPNTGELYF. In DNA form, the CDR3 reads TGCAGTGCGAAGGGCCCTAACACCGGGGAGCTGTATTTT. The gene calls are TRBV20-1 and TRBJ2-2; TRBD2 is a possible D gene (5 bases). Germline CDR1 reads DFQATT; CDR2 reads SNEGSKA (reference sequence). CDR3 length: 13 residues.

This clonotype was seen repeatedly, ten times or more. J is TRBJ2-7 and V is TRBV5-1, with D perhaps TRBD1 (5 bases). V was shortened by 3 bases and J by 1 base, with 8 bases between the two germline ends. This CDR3 has 13 residues. Looked up from germline, CDR1 is SGHRS and CDR2 is YFSETQ. The CDR3: CASSYRQSYEQYV. The CDR3, as DNA: TGCGCCAGCAGCTATAGACAGTCCTACGAGCAGTACGTC.

A few counts support this clonotype. The chain links TRBV24-1 to TRBJ1-1; D is unresolved. The ends were cut back, 9 bases at V and 1 base at J, with 11 bases in the middle. CDR1 and CDR2 from the germline V gene are KGHDR and SFDVKD. The CDR3 is made up of 13 amino acids. CDR3 coding DNA: TGTGCCACCGAGGGAGAGGGGAACACTGAAGCTTTCTTT. Its translation: CATEGEGNTEAFF.

V usage is TRBV20-1 and J usage is TRBJ1-2, with D hard to call. In germline, CDR1 is DFQATT, CDR2 SNEGSKA (reference sequence). Trimming cost V 0 bases and J 6 bases, with 20 bases left between them. The CDR3 has 16 residues. The CDR3 DNA follows: TGCAGTGCTAGAGATGGCCCCCAGTTCGATTGGCATGGCTACACCTTC. Translated, it gives CSARDGPQFDWHGYTF.

This clonotype was recorded a few times. This chain links TRBV10-3 with TRBJ1-1, with D possibly TRBD1 on 5 matching bases. V shed 5 bases and J shed 5 bases, with 15 bases lying between them. The CDR3 totals 14 residues. Germline lookup yields CDR1 ENHRY and CDR2 SYGVKD. The CDR3 loop reads CAISPPGKGTEAFF. The CDR3 region has the DNA TGTGCCATCAGTCCTCCGGGAAAGGGGACTGAAGCTTTCTTT.

This clonotype was counted many times. This rearrangement joins TRBV20-1 to TRBJ2-5; TRBD1 matches at 11 bases. Germline CDR1 and CDR2: DFQATT and SNEGSKA (reference sequence). The junction had 4 bases not matched to a gene; V was cut back by 5 bases and J by 5 bases. The CDR3 runs to 13 residues. The CDR3 DNA follows: TGCAGTGCTGGACAGGGGGCATTGGAGACCCAGTACTTC. Translated: CSAGQGALETQYF.

This clonotype was observed many times. The gene calls are TRBV29-1 and TRBJ2-5, with 10 nucleotides matching TRBD1. The CDR3 consists of 16 residues. Germline V gene lookup returns CDR1 SQVTM and CDR2 ANQGSEA. V shed 1 base, J shed 1 base, and the junction held 6 bases outside the gene matches. CDR3 amino acids: CSVEGGRQGAQETQYF. The CDR3 bases are TGCAGCGTTGAAGGGGGGAGACAGGGGGCCCAAGAGACCCAGTACTTC.

This clonotype has ten or more counts. This chain links TRBV5-1 with TRBJ2-1; possible D gene TRBD1, 6 bases. Between the trimmed V and J ends, which lost 5 bases and 5 bases, there was a span of 14 bases. The CDR3 totals 14 residues. Per germline, CDR1 SGHRS and CDR2 YFSETQ. The CDR3 nucleotides are TGCGCCAGCAGAGGATTGGGGGCGAACAATGAGCAGTTCTTC. This encodes CASRGLGANNEQFF.

This clonotype was found a few times. This chain joins TRBV12-3 or TRBV12-4 and TRBJ1-5; the match to TRBD1 covers 10 bases. Trimming at V came to 6 bases and at J to 3 bases, leaving 8 bases not matched to a gene. The CDR3 has 16 residues. The CDR3 spells CASSLGGQGNNQPQHF. The CDR3 nucleotides are TGTGCCAGCAGCCTAGGGGGACAGGGGAACAATCAGCCCCAGCATTTT.